The clone carrying this T cell receptor beta chain was found once. Its antigen is undetermined. The sample's time point: blood from clinic visit 5 months post-surgery; TSC patient then seizure free. Sequencing was limited to surgery cases with top T cell transcript signatures in brain tissue. Patients received at least one anti-epileptic drug before surgery. Trimming left V 0 bases short and J 6 bases short, with 14 bases between. In germline, CDR1 is GTSNPN, CDR2 SVGIG (reference sequence). The CDR3 has 14 residues. Generated by immunoSEQ multiplex PCR, the TCRdb table keeps only in-frame clones and is missing some. The data contain around 340,000 clones, 85% to 95% of them singletons. This entry comes from a study of brain T cells in children with intractable seizures. Study-wide points: Only CDR3 sequence similarity suggested viral specificity, without known HCMV serostatus. Pre- and post-surgery blood differed in depth, so pre-surgery absences may be undersampling.

The chain combines TRBV30 with TRBJ1-1; maybe TRBD1 (6 bases). Sequenced here: peripheral blood, sampled less than 6 months after surgery. The clonotype originates from a boy younger than two with tuberous sclerosis and intractable seizures. In DNA, the CDR3 is TGTGCCTGGAGTGTCCAAGGGGGTAGAGCTGAAGCTTTCTTT. This encodes CAWSVQGGRAEAFF.